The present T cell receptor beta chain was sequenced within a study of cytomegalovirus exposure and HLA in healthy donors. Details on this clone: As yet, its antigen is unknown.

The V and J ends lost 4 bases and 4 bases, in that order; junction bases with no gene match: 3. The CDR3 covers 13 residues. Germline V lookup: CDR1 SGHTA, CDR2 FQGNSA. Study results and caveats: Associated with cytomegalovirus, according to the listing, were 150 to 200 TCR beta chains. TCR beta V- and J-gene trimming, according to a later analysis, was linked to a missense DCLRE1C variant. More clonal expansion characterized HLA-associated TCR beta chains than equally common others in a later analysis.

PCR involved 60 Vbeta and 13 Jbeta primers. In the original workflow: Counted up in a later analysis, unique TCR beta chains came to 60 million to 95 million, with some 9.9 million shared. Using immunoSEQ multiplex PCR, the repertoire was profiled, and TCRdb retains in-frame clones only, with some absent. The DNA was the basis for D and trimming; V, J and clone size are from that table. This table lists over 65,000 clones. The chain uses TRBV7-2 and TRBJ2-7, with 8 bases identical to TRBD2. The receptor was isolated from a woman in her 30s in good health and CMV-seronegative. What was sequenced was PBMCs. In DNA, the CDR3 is TGTGCCAGCAGCTATAGCGGGACGTACGAGCAGTACTTC. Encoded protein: CASSYSGTYEQYF. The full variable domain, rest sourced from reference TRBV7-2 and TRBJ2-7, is GAGVSQSPSNKVTEKGKDVELRCDPISGHTALYWYRQSLGQGLEFLIYFQGNSAPDKSGLPSDRFSAERTGGSVSTLTIQRTQQEDSAVYLCASSYSGTYEQYFGPGTRLTVT.